This TCR beta chain is from a study of T cell responses to AZD1222 COVID-19 vaccine. With regard to this clone: What it recognizes is unknown.

Study-wide results and caveats: CD4 TCRs covered the whole spike, strongest at regions 160-218 and 743-854.

TCRdb's table, derived via immunoSEQ multiplex PCR, lists solely in-frame clones and lacks some. The table shows 90,000 to 110,000 clones, with about 91% occurring only once. V lost 4 bases, J lost 1 base, and 7 bases lay in between. Germline V lookup: CDR1 SGHRS, CDR2 YFSETQ. CDR3 size: 13 residues. The specimen comprised peripheral blood, sampled on day 0 of AZD1222 vaccination. This receptor was obtained from an adult in good health. This chain uses TRBV5-1 with TRBJ2-3, with no clear D. This chain's CDR3 is CASSPSGTDTQYF. CDR3 DNA: TGCGCCAGCAGCCCTTCAGGCACAGATACGCAGTATTTT.